The 20 T cell receptor beta chains below all came from one sample that was sequenced in a study of shared clonotypes between healthy human individuals. Generated by immunoSEQ multiplex PCR, the TCRdb table keeps only in-frame clones and is missing some. The sample gives 800,000 to 1,200,000 clones, around 78% of which show up once; about 0.52% is in the top ten. The sequencing input was memory CD4+ T cells from PBMCs. Subset given: CD45RA-negative fraction. The receptors stem from a young man in good health. Some clones in this sample may be carry-over from other donors' samples.

This clone was detected only once. The sample holds other DNA sequences that translate to the same CDR3. This chain links TRBV2 with TRBJ1-2; 10 bases match TRBD1. V trimming: 5 bases; J trimming: 2 bases; junction bases outside the gene matches: 2. The CDR3 is 14 residues long. Germline V gives CDR1 SNHLY, CDR2 FYNNEI. CDR3 nucleotides: TGTGCCAGCAGTCGACAGGGGGCGAACTATGGCTACACCTTC. Its translation: CASSRQGANYGYTF.

This clone appeared a few times. The chain carries TRBV2 and TRBJ2-2; D is perhaps TRBD2 (5 bases). The V end was cut by 4 bases, the J end by 8 bases, with 11 bases between. CDR3 length equals 13 residues. Per the germline V gene, CDR1 is SNHLY and CDR2 is FYNNEI. CDR3 residues: CASSVFWTGELFF. Here the CDR3 DNA reads TGTGCCAGCAGTGTTTTTTGGACTGGGGAGCTGTTTTTT.

The rearrangement links TRBV7-2 to TRBJ2-7, with D unclear. The CDR3 is 11 amino acids. Germline-derived CDR1 and CDR2 are SGHTA and FQGNSA. The ends were cut back, 4 bases at V and 9 bases at J, with 10 bases in the middle. The CDR3 DNA follows: TGTGCCAGCAGCTCCATAGGTATGCAGTACTTC. This translates into CASSSIGMQYF.

The V gene is TRBV4-1, the J gene TRBJ1-3; no clear D. Trimming stripped 0 bases from V and 9 bases from J, with 6 bases between. Germline V lookup: CDR1 MGHRA, CDR2 YSYEKL. The CDR3 is 12 residues long. CDR3 bases: TGCGCCAGCAGCCAAGACAGGATCACCATATATTTT. This gives the protein CASSQDRITIYF.

This clone was detected only once. The genes are TRBV29-1 and TRBJ1-1; D not resolved. V was trimmed by 7 bases and J by 0 bases, leaving 18 bases between them. This CDR3 comprises 15 residues. CDR1 SQVTM and CDR2 ANQGSEA come from the germline V gene. The CDR3 loop reads CSARAGWAMNTEAFF. The CDR3, as DNA: TGCAGCGCCCGGGCGGGGTGGGCCATGAACACTGAAGCTTTCTTT.

The rearrangement uses TRBV9 and TRBJ2-5, with D possibly being TRBD1 or TRBD2 (6 bases each). V was pared by 0 bases and J by 4 bases, with 16 bases between. Germline V gene lookup returns CDR1 SGDLS and CDR2 YYNGEE. The CDR3 has 16 residues. CDR3 sequence (DNA): TGTGCCAGCAGCGTAGGGTCAGGGGAGGTAGGAGAGACCCAGTACTTC. Translating it yields CASSVGSGEVGETQYF.

V gene TRBV19 combines with J gene TRBJ2-3; D is unresolved. Germline V gives CDR1 LNHDA, CDR2 SQIVND (reference sequence). With 5 bases removed from V and 6 bases from J, the gap between germline ends came to 15 bases. The CDR3 totals 14 residues. The CDR3 here is CASSAQDSRDTQYF. DNA for the CDR3: TGTGCCAGTAGTGCCCAAGACTCCCGCGATACGCAGTATTTT.

This chain uses TRBV4-1 with TRBJ2-7; perhaps TRBD2 as D (5 bases). This CDR3 contains 14 residues. Germline-derived CDR1 and CDR2 are MGHRA and YSYEKL. V dropped 1 base and J dropped 2 bases, with 9 bases sitting between them. The CDR3 sequence is CASSQGTGTYEQYF. The CDR3, as DNA: TGCGCCAGCAGCCAAGGGACGGGAACCTACGAGCAGTACTTC.

The V gene is TRBV6-6, the J gene TRBJ2-7, with D perhaps matching TRBD2 (6 bases). The CDR3 is 14 residues long. Trimming removed 7 bases from V and 6 bases from J, with 19 bases in between. Germline values: CDR1 MNHNY, CDR2 SVGAGI (reference sequence). CDR3 in DNA: TGTGCCAGCATTCGGGACTCCGGGCGGGCCGAGCAGTACTTC. Protein sequence: CASIRDSGRAEQYF.

This rearrangement joins TRBV10-3 to TRBJ2-2; a possible D gene is TRBD2 (6 bases). Trimming took off 0 bases at V and 5 bases at J, with 7 bases between the two ends. The germline CDR1 and CDR2 sequences are ENHRY and SYGVKD. This CDR3 has 14 residues. The CDR3 sequence: CAISESGGTGELFF. CDR3 nucleotides: TGTGCCATCAGTGAGTCGGGGGGAACCGGGGAGCTGTTTTTT.

This chain joins TRBV4-1 and TRBJ2-2; TRBD1 is a possible D gene (5 bases). V lost 4 bases and J 5 bases, leaving 11 bases between the germline ends. Looked up from germline, CDR1 is MGHRA and CDR2 is YSYEKL. The CDR3 is 14 amino acids. CDR3 sequence reads: CASSRPKGTGELFF. The DNA for the CDR3 is TGCGCCAGCAGCCGCCCAAAGGGGACCGGGGAGCTGTTTTTT.

The chain links TRBV21-1 to TRBJ2-5; TRBD2, the table's D call, was not compared with the DNA. TRBV21-1 is a documented pseudogene. The CDR3 sequence is 16 residues long. The CDR3 spells CASSTRRRTFQETQYF. CDR3 DNA: TGTGCCAGCAGCACTAGACGGCGAACGTTCCAAGAGACCCAGTACTTC.

This clone was observed a handful of times. The CDR3 region has the DNA TGCGCCAGCAGCTTGGGAGCGGGATCGCAGTATTTT. Protein sequence: CASSLGAGSQYF. The chain joins TRBV5-1 to TRBJ2-3, with 7 bases aligning to TRBD2. Per germline, CDR1 SGHRS and CDR2 YFSETQ. CDR3 length equals 12 residues. V dropped 0 bases and J dropped 10; count of bases not matched to a gene: 2.

The V gene is TRBV7-8, the J gene TRBJ1-2, with a weak D call TRBD1 (6 bases). V lost 3 bases and J 6 bases, leaving 11 bases between the germline ends. The germline gives CDR1 SGHVS, CDR2 FQNEAQ. The CDR3 consists of 13 residues. In DNA form, the CDR3 reads TGTGCCAGCAGCTTTACAGGGTCGGATGGCTACACCTTC. Translating it yields CASSFTGSDGYTF. The full variable domain, its missing parts supplied by reference TRBV7-8 and TRBJ1-2, is GAGVSQSPRYKVAKRGQDVALRCDPISGHVSLFWYQQALGQGPEFLTYFQNEAQLDKSGLPSDRFFAERPEGSVSTLKIQRTQQEDSAVYLCASSFTGSDGYTFGSGTRLTVV.

The V gene is TRBV2, the J gene TRBJ1-3; D not resolved. The length of the CDR3 is 14 residues. Deletions cut 7 bases from V and 0 bases from J, with 10 bases between. The germline V gene encodes CDR1 SNHLY and CDR2 FYNNEI. The CDR3 protein is CASMSDVSGNTIYF. CDR3 sequence (DNA): TGTGCCAGCATGTCGGACGTCTCTGGAAACACCATATATTTT.

This clone occurred a few times. V and J are TRBV7-7 and TRBJ1-1; D gene uncertain. Trimming stripped 0 bases from V and 1 base from J, with 3 bases between. The CDR3 is made up of 13 amino acids. Germline lookup yields CDR1 SSHAT and CDR2 FNYEAQ (reference sequence). CDR3 region: CASSLAANTEAFF. In nucleotides, the CDR3 is TGTGCCAGCAGCTTAGCGGCGAACACTGAAGCTTTCTTT.

The gene calls are TRBV10-3 and TRBJ2-7; 8 nucleotides line up with TRBD2. CDR3 length: 16 residues. V shed 3 bases and J 3 bases; nucleotides not matched to a gene: 10. Germline assignment: CDR1 ENHRY and CDR2 SYGVKD. The CDR3 nucleotides are TGTGCCATCAGTGAAGGGTACGGGGGGGAATACTACGAGCAGTACTTC. It specifies CAISEGYGGEYYEQYF.

This chain connects TRBV6-1 to TRBJ2-7; a weak D match, TRBD1 (6 bases). V lost 6 bases, J lost 1 base, and 13 bases lay in between. The CDR3 extends over 14 amino acids. Germline V gene sequence: CDR1 MNHNS, CDR2 SASEGT. The CDR3 is CASSLTGPSYEQYF. In DNA, the CDR3 is TGTGCCAGCAGCCTCACAGGGCCGTCCTACGAGCAGTACTTC.

This chain links TRBV5-1 with TRBJ1-2; possible D gene TRBD1, 5 bases. CDR3 length: 15 amino acids. The V gene's germline CDR1 is SGHRS and CDR2 YFSETQ. Trimming took off 1 base at V and 8 bases at J, with 18 bases between the two ends. CDR3 in amino acids: CASSLTGPETWGYTF. CDR3 bases: TGCGCCAGCAGCTTGACAGGACCAGAGACATGGGGCTACACCTTC.

As for this clone: Other DNA sequences of this sample code for an identical CDR3. This chain uses TRBV15 with TRBJ1-2; no definite D call. V shed 0 bases and J shed 8 bases, with 7 bases lying between them. The germline V gene has CDR1 LNHNV and CDR2 YYDKDF (reference sequence). The CDR3 contains 12 residues. The CDR3 loop reads CATSRDGGGYTF. The CDR3 nucleotides read TGTGCCACCAGCAGAGATGGCGGCGGCTACACCTTC. Combining the CDR3 with reference TRBV15 and TRBJ1-2 gives the whole variable domain DAMVIQNPRYQVTQFGKPVTLSCSQTLNHNVMYWYQQKSSQAPKLLFHYYDKDFNNEADTPDNFQSRRPNTSFCFLDIRSPGLGDTAMYLCATSRDGGGYTFGSGTRLTVV.